Reported below is one T cell receptor (beta chain). This sample was included in a study of blood T cell repertoires in COVID-19. Here immunoSEQ multiplex PCR was the method, and the copy in TCRdb shows in-frame clones only, minus some. The table lists 200,000 or so clones, about 82% of them singletons. The sequence was obtained from a woman in her 30s with acute or convalescent COVID-19. The sample comprised peripheral blood.

CDR3 DNA: TGTGCCATCAGTGAATCGGGAAGGAGCACTGAAGCTTTCTTT. It specifies CAISESGRSTEAFF. The chain combines TRBV10-3 with TRBJ1-1, with unresolved D. Trimming left V 3 bases short and J 4 bases short, with 12 bases between. CDR3 size: 14 residues. CDR1 ENHRY and CDR2 SYGVKD come from the germline V gene.